This T cell receptor (beta chain) was captured in a study of T cell repertoires in cytomegalovirus infection. Study at large: Indicated by public TCR beta signatures were CMV infection and matching HLA type.

This clonotype has at least ten counts. Its specificity is not known. The study's findings and limits: Totalled public TCR beta family frequency picked out people who carried CMV plus the relevant HLA. The study found HLA-C-restricted CMV-specific TCR beta clonotypes dominating the ex vivo response.

The V gene's germline CDR1 is SGHTA and CDR2 FQGNSA. There are 14 residues in the CDR3. Trimming stripped 5 bases from V and 2 bases from J, with 12 bases between. Each CDR3 protein is one row after TCRdb ran MiXCR on the reads. The repertoire holds fewer than 250,000 distinct CDR3 sequences, with about 12% as singletons. V usage is TRBV7-2 and J usage is TRBJ1-2; the D is unclear. The receptor's source is a human donor in good health (CMV status not recorded). Some clones in this sample may be carry-over from other donors' samples. Material: PBMCs. Here the CDR3 reads CASSPSGANYGYTF. The CDR3 DNA follows: TGTGCCAGCAGCCCGTCAGGAGCCAACTATGGCTACACCTTC.